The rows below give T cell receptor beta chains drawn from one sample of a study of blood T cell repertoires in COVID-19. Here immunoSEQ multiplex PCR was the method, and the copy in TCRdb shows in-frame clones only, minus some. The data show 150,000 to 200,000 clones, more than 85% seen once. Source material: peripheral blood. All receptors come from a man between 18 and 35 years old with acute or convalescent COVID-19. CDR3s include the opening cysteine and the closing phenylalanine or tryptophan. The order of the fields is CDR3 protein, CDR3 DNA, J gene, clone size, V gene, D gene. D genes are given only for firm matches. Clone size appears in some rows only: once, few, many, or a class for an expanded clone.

CDR3: CASSFLGGDSYNEQFF
DNA: TGTGCCAGCAGCTTTTTGGGGGGGGACTCCTACAATGAGCAGTTCTTC
J: TRBJ2-1
size: -
V: TRBV11-3
D: TRBD2

CDR3: CASSSRQGLSNQPQHF
DNA: TGTGCCAGCAGCTCCCGACAGGGGCTGAGCAATCAGCCCCAGCATTTT
J: TRBJ1-5
size: -
V: TRBV5-8
D: TRBD1

CDR3: CASSYGTARAGELFF
DNA: TGTGCCAGCAGTTACGGGACAGCACGTGCCGGGGAGCTGTTTTTT
J: TRBJ2-2
size: -
V: TRBV6-5
D: TRBD1

CDR3: CASSQEMWREDGYTF
DNA: TGTGCCAGCAGCCAAGAGATGTGGAGGGAAGACGGCTACACCTTC
J: TRBJ1-2
size: -
V: TRBV3-1/TRBV3-2
D: -

CDR3: CASSHGTGNTEAFF
DNA: TGTGCCAGCAGTCACGGGACAGGGAACACTGAAGCTTTCTTT
J: TRBJ1-1
size: few
V: TRBV27
D: TRBD1

CDR3: CASSEEGLYLYEQYF
DNA: TGTGCCAGCAGTGAAGAGGGGCTTTACCTCTACGAGCAGTACTTC
J: TRBJ2-7
size: -
V: TRBV6-1
D: -

CDR3: CASSSGPGVDQPQHF
DNA: TGTGCCAGCAGCTCCGGCCCGGGGGTTGATCAGCCCCAGCATTTT
J: TRBJ1-5
size: once
V: TRBV5-4
D: -

CDR3: CASSQDAHPQGANGYTF
DNA: TGCGCCAGCAGCCAAGATGCCCACCCACAGGGGGCTAATGGCTACACCTTC
J: TRBJ1-2
size: -
V: TRBV4-1
D: TRBD1

CDR3: CASVSGTGPLGEQFF
DNA: TGTGCCAGCGTCTCCGGGACAGGGCCGTTAGGTGAGCAGTTCTTC
J: TRBJ2-1
size: -
V: TRBV7-9
D: TRBD1

CDR3: CASSLDLLQGGTNEKLFF
DNA: TGTGCCAGCAGCTTAGATCTTTTGCAGGGTGGAACTAATGAAAAACTGTTTTTT
J: TRBJ1-4
size: -
V: TRBV11-2
D: -